This T cell receptor (beta chain) is from a study of T-cell memory formation after mild COVID-19. CDR1 and CDR2 (germline): MNHEY, SVGAGI. With V trimmed by 6 bases and J by 2 bases, 5 bases remained unmatched. The CDR3 runs to 14 residues. One entry per CDR3 protein, called by TCRdb with MiXCR from the 5' RACE reads. The repertoire has a few hundred thousand distinct CDR3 sequences, about a sixth of them found once; the top ten carry 22%. This clonotype originated in a man aged 18 to 35 who had mild COVID-19 (a few samples of this study predate the infection). Cell type and time point are not known. Material: PBMCs or a T cell subset sorted from them (not recorded which). This sequence joins TRBV6-5 and TRBJ2-3, with 7 bases identical to TRBD1. In DNA form, the CDR3 reads TGTGCCAGCAGAAGACAGGGCCACACAGATACGCAGTATTTT. Its translation is CASRRQGHTDTQYF.